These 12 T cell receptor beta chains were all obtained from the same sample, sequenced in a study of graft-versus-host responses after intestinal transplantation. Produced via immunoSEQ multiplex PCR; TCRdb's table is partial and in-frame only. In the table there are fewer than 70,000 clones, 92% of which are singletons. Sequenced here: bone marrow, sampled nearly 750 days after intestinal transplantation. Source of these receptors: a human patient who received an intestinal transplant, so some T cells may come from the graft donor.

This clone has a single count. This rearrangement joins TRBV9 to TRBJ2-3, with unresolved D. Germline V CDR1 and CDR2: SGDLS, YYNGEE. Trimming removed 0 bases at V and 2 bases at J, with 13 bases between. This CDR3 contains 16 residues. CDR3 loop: CASSVDGGTSTDTQYF. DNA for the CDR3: TGTGCCAGCAGCGTAGACGGCGGAACTTCCACAGATACGCAGTATTTT.

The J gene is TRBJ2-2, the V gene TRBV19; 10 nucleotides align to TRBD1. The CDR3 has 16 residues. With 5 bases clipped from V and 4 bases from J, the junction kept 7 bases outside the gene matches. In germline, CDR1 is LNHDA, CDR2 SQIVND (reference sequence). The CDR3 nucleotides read TGTGCCAGTAGTCAACCAGGACAGGGGGGCACCGGGGAGCTGTTTTTT. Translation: CASSQPGQGGTGELFF.

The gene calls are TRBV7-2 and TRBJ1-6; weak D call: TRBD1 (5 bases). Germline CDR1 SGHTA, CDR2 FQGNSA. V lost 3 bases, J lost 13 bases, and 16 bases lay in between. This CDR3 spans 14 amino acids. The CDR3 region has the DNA TGTGCCAGCAGCTTCGGGGGTGCCGGTCAGCCCCTCCACTTT. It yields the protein CASSFGGAGQPLHF.

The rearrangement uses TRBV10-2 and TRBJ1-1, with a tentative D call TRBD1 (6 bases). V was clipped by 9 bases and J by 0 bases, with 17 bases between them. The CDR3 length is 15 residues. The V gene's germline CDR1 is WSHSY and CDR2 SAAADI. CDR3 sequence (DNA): TGCGCCAGTCTGCCTAAGGACAGATTGAACACTGAAGCTTTCTTT. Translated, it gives CASLPKDRLNTEAFF.

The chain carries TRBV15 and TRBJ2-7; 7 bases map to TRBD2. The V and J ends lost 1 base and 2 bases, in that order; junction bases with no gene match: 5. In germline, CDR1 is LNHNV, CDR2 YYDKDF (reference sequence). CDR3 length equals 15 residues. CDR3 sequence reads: CATSRGLAVAYEQYF. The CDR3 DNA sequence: TGTGCCACCAGCAGAGGGCTAGCGGTTGCCTACGAGCAGTACTTC. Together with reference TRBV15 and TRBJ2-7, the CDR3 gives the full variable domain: DAMVIQNPRYQVTQFGKPVTLSCSQTLNHNVMYWYQQKSSQAPKLLFHYYDKDFNNEADTPDNFQSRRPNTSFCFLDIRSPGLGDTAMYLCATSRGLAVAYEQYFGPGTRLTVT.

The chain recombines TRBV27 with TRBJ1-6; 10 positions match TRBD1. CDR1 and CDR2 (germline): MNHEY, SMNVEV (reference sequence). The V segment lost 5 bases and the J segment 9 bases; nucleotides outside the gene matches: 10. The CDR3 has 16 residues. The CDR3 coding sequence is TGTGCCAGCAGTCCAGGCAGGGACAGGGGCAGTTCACCCCTCCACTTT. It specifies CASSPGRDRGSSPLHF.

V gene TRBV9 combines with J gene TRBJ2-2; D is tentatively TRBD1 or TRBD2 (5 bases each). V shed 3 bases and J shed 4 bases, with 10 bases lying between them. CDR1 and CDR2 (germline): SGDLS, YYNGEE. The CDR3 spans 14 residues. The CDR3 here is CASSGGTITGELFF. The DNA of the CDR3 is TGTGCCAGCAGCGGAGGGACGATCACCGGGGAGCTGTTTTTT.

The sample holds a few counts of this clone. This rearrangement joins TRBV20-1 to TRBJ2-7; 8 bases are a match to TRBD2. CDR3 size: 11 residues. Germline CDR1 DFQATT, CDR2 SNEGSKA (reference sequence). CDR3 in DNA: TGCAGCGGGACTAGCTCCTACGAGCAGTACTTC. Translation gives CSGTSSYEQYF.

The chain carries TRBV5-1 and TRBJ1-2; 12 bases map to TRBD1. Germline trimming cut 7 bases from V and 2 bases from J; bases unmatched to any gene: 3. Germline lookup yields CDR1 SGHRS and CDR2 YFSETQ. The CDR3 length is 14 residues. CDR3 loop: CASGDRGQNYGYTF. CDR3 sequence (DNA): TGCGCCAGCGGGGACAGGGGGCAAAACTATGGCTACACCTTC. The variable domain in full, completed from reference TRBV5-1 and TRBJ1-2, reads KAGVTQTPRYLIKTRGQQVTLSCSPISGHRSVSWYQQTPGQGLQFLFEYFSETQRNKGNFPGRFSGRQFSNSRSEMNVSTLELGDSALYLCASGDRGQNYGYTFGSGTRLTVV.

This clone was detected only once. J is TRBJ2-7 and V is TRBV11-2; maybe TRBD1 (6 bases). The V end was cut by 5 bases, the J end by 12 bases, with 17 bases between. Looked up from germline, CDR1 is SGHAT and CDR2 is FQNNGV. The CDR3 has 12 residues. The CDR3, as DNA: TGTGCCAGCAGCCGTACAGGGATGGGTCGGTACTTC. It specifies CASSRTGMGRYF.

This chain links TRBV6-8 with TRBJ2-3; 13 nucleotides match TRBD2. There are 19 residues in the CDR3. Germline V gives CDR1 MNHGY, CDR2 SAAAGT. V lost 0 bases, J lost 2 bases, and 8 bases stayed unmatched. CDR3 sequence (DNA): TGTGCCAGCAGTTACTCCCGGACTAGCGGGGGACGCCCCACAGATACGCAGTATTTT. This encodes CASSYSRTSGGRPTDTQYF.

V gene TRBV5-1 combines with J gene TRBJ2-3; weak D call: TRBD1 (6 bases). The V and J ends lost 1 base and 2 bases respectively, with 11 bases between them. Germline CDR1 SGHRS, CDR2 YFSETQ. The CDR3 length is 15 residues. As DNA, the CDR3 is TGCGCCAGCAGCTTGCAGGGGCAACTCACAGATACGCAGTATTTT. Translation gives CASSLQGQLTDTQYF.